The rows below give T cell receptor beta chains drawn from one sample of a study of blood T cells in healthy people across ages. A single record per CDR3 protein comes from TCRdb applying MiXCR to the 5' RACE reads. The sample lists under 1,000,000 distinct CDR3 sequences, 46% occurring once. The sequenced sample consisted of blood. The receptor source for this set is an elderly man in good health. The CDR3 runs from the conserved cysteine through the conserved F or W. The order of the fields is J gene, V gene, CDR3 protein.

TRBJ2-3,TRBV5-4,CASSSAGEGDTQYF
TRBJ1-3,TRBV9,CASSVAGQLRGNTIYF
TRBJ2-1,TRBV7-2,CASSLSGGSCNEQFF
TRBJ2-7,TRBV10-3,CAISERTGSNEQYF
TRBJ1-5,TRBV5-1,CASSLTGGATQPQHF
TRBJ2-7,TRBV15,CATSRQPKVEQYF
TRBJ2-1,TRBV12-3/TRBV12-4,CASSDPGQGFGYNEQFF
-,TRBV6-5,CASSYPKLAPAHYEQYF
TRBJ2-5,TRBV20-1,CSAPDWKQETQYF
TRBJ1-2,TRBV2,CASRGDNYGYTF
TRBJ1-1,TRBV12-3/TRBV12-4,CASSPQLGPLNTEAFF
TRBJ2-1,TRBV28,CASSPDILASSYNEQFF
TRBJ2-5,TRBV29-1,CSVGFEAGRETQYF
TRBJ2-7,TRBV20-1,CSARTSSGRRGDEQYF
TRBJ2-2,TRBV4-3,CASRRDREDTGELFF
TRBJ1-2,TRBV24-1,CATGQSGYTF
-,TRBV6-1,CASNVYEQYF
TRBJ2-1,TRBV5-1,CASSTVRLAEYNEQFF
TRBJ2-7,TRBV7-3,CASSFGGATYEQYF
TRBJ2-5,TRBV27,CASRGTPTANEQYF
TRBJ2-1,TRBV7-2,CASSSLAVLGEQFF
TRBJ2-3,TRBV11-1,CASKSVTGADTQYF
TRBJ2-2,TRBV24-1,CATSDPAAGTGELFF
TRBJ1-2,TRBV28,CASSWDMADLNYGYTF
TRBJ1-4,TRBV7-3,CASSLTGSGAEKLFF
TRBJ2-6,TRBV4-1,CASSQDRISGADVLTF
TRBJ1-5,TRBV29-1,CSVAPGGGNQPQHF
TRBJ2-4,TRBV5-1,CASSLVFRGKSIQYF
TRBJ2-6,TRBV5-4,CASSNRQGVAGANVLTF
TRBJ1-4,TRBV7-2,CASSSSGTHEKLFF
-,TRBV28,CASSFRGAGYEQYF
TRBJ2-3,TRBV4-3,CASSQDLSASGRLASTDTQYF
TRBJ2-1,TRBV7-9,CASSTGTDTYEQFF
TRBJ2-5,TRBV7-2,CASSLAGFETQYF
TRBJ1-2,TRBV7-2,CASSPGQVSSYGYTF
TRBJ2-7,TRBV11-2,CASSLARGSAYEQYF
TRBJ2-3,TRBV20-1,CSARKASGSLSTDTQYF
TRBJ1-1,TRBV13,CASSFARRNTEAFF
TRBJ2-1,TRBV20-1,CCARWGREGNEQFF
TRBJ1-5,TRBV20-1,CSASGGVKQPQHF
TRBJ1-5,TRBV6-1,CASSEGYVSQPQHF
TRBJ2-4,TRBV5-1,CASSLGLAGLGKNIQYF
TRBJ2-7,TRBV7-9,CASSLQNYEQYF